The following is a TCR beta chain sequence with its context. Trimming stripped 0 bases from V and 4 bases from J, with 13 bases between. Germline assignment: CDR1 GTSNPN and CDR2 SVGIG (reference sequence). CDR3 length: 14 amino acids. The data were obtained in a study of blood T cell repertoires in COVID-19. Profiling relied on immunoSEQ multiplex PCR, and the TCRdb table lists in-frame clones only, not all of them. Among about 110,000 clones listed, approximately 80% were seen once. Sequencing was done on a sample of peripheral blood. This receptor was obtained from a man older than 75 with COVID-19, enrolled during active disease. The rearrangement joins TRBV30 to TRBJ2-7; weak D call: TRBD2 (6 bases). This CDR3 reads CAWSVGRGSYEQYF. CDR3 nucleotide sequence: TGTGCCTGGAGTGTAGGCCGGGGGTCGTACGAGCAGTACTTC.